The entry that follows covers one T cell receptor beta chain sequence. This specimen comes from a study of shared clonotypes between healthy human individuals. Trimming removed 4 bases from V and 6 bases from J; junction bases left unmatched: 11. This CDR3 region has 15 residues. CDR1 and CDR2 from the germline V gene are SQVTM and ANQGSEA. The repertoire was sequenced with immunoSEQ multiplex PCR; TCRdb's copy has only in-frame clones and lacks some. This table has some 2,500,000 clones, over 85% appearing once. This sequence originates from a man in his late teens or twenties in good health. Some clones in this sample may be carry-over from other donors' samples. Source material: naive CD4+ T cells from PBMCs. Indicated subset: CD45RA+ positively selected. The chain joins TRBV29-1 to TRBJ1-2; 10 positions match TRBD1. CDR3 sequence: CSVGPLVDRGNGYTF. CDR3 DNA: TGCAGCGTTGGTCCACTCGTGGACAGGGGGAATGGCTACACCTTC.